The next 2 T cell receptor beta chains were all read from a single sample in a study of T-cell reconstitution after alpha-beta-depleted transplantation in children. Researchers prepared the TCRbeta library using unique molecular identifiers, the study reports. TCRdb passed the PCR reads through MiXCR, listing each CDR3 protein once. The sample has around 680,000 distinct CDR3 sequences, approximately 17% seen once; the top ten hold about 1.1%. The material was PBMCs from the stem cell graft donor, obtained from the stem cell graft. The receptor source for this set is a human donor who donated a stem cell graft to a child with acute myeloid leukemia.

The table lists this clonotype with many counts. The rearrangement links TRBV6-1 to TRBJ1-1; D not certain. The CDR3 runs to 14 residues. V lost 7 bases and J 0 bases, leaving 12 bases between the germline ends. From germline, CDR1 is MNHNS and CDR2 SASEGT. CDR3 DNA sequence: TGTGCCAGCACCACATACGGGATGAACACTGAAGCTTTCTTT. The encoded protein is CASTTYGMNTEAFF.

This clonotype turned up a few times. The V gene is TRBV7-9, the J gene TRBJ1-3, with TRBD1 as a possible D gene (6 bases). Germline V gives CDR1 SEHNR, CDR2 FQNEAQ (reference sequence). This CDR3 contains 16 residues. V was trimmed by 0 bases and J by 4 bases, leaving 13 bases between them. This CDR3 is CASSLAPGATGNTIYF. DNA for the CDR3: TGTGCCAGCAGCTTAGCCCCGGGGGCCACGGGAAACACCATATATTTT.